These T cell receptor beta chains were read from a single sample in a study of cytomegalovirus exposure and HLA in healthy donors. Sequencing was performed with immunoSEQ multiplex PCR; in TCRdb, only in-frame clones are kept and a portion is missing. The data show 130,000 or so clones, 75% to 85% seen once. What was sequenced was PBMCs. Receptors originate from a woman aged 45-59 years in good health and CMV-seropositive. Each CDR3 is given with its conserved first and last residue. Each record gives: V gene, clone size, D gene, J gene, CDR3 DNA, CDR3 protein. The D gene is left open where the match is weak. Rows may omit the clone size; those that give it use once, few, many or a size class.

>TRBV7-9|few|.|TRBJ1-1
TGTGCCAGCCGGGGGACTGAAGCTTTCTTT
CASRGTEAFF
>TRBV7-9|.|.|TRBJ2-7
TGTGCCAGCAGCATACCCTCGACAGGAAGCCTCTCCTACGAGCAGTACTTC
CASSIPSTGSLSYEQYF
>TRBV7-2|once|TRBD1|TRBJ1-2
TGTGCCAGCAGCTCCGGACAGGGAGGCTATGGCTACACCTTC
CASSSGQGGYGYTF
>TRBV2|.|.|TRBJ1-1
TGTGCCAGCAGCGCCAACATGGACACTGAAGCTTTCTTT
CASSANMDTEAFF
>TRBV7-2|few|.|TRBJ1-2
TGTGCCAGCAGCTTAGCGGCAGGAAACTATGGCTACACCTTC
CASSLAAGNYGYTF
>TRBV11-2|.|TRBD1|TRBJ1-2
TGTGCCAGCAGGGCCGGGGACAGCAACTATGGCTACACCTTC
CASRAGDSNYGYTF
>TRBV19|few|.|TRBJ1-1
TGTGCCAGTAGTCCCGGGTCGGGGGGTGAAGCTTTCTTT
CASSPGSGGEAFF
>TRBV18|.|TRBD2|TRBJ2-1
TGTGCCAGCTCACCCCCTAGTCTAGCGGGGGGGAGGAATGAGCAGTTCTTC
CASSPPSLAGGRNEQFF
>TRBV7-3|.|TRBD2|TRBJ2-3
TGTGCCAGCAGCTTAAGCGGGGGGGCGCAGTATTTT
CASSLSGGAQYF
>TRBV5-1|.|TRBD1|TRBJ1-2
TGCGCCAGCCGCCACGGACAGGGTGTCTATGGCTACACCTTC
CASRHGQGVYGYTF
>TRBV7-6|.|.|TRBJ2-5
TGTGCCAGCAGCTTAGCTTCGGGGACCCAGTACTTC
CASSLASGTQYF
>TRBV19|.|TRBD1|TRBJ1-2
TGTGCCAGTTGCGACAGGGCGTATGGCTACACCTTC
CASCDRAYGYTF
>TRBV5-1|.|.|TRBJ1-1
TGCGCCAGCAGCCCTTGGGGTGCGGGATTGAACACTGAAGCTTTCTTT
CASSPWGAGLNTEAFF
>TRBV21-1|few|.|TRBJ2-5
TGTGCCAGCAGCAAAGAGGCAGGAACGTGGAAGAAAGAGACCCAGTACTTC
CASSKEAGTWKKETQYF
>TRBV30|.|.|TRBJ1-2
TGTGCCTGGAGATCGGGAGGACTTTATGGCTACACCTTC
CAWRSGGLYGYTF
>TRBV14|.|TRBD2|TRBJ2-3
TGTGCCAGCAGCCTTTCGACCGGGACTAGAGCAGATACGCAGTATTTT
CASSLSTGTRADTQYF
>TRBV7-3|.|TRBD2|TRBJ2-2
TGTGCCAGCAGCTCATCCGGGACTAGCGGGAGGGGCGGGGAGCTGTTTTTT
CASSSSGTSGRGGELFF
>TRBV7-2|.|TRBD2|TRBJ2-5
TGTGCCAGCAGCTTCGCGGGGGGGCCGGAGACCCAGTACTTC
CASSFAGGPETQYF
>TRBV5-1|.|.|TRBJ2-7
TGCGCCAGCAGCCAGGGGGCGGGAGTCTACGAGCAGTACTTC
CASSQGAGVYEQYF
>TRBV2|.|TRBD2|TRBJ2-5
TGTGCCAGCACGCGGGGGGAAGAGACCCAGTACTTC
CASTRGEETQYF
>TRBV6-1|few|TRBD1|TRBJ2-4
TGTGCCAGCAGTGAAGCTGGGACAGAGCACTTC
CASSEAGTEHF
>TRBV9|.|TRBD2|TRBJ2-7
TGTGCCAGCAGCGTCGGACACGGACTAGCCATCCACGAGCAGTACTTC
CASSVGHGLAIHEQYF
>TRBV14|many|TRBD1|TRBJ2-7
TGTGCCAGCAGCACCCGACAGGGGGCTTCCTACGAGCAGTACTTC
CASSTRQGASYEQYF
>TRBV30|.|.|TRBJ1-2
TGTGCCTGGAGTGCTCAGGCCACCTATGGCTACACCTTC
CAWSAQATYGYTF
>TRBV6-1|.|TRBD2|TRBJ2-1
TGTGCCAGCGTGATAGCGGGAGGGGCCTACAATGAGCAGTTCTTC
CASVIAGGAYNEQFF
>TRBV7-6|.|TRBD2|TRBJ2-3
TGTGCCAGCAGCTTAAGGGGACTAACTCACACAGATACGCAGTATTTT
CASSLRGLTHTDTQYF
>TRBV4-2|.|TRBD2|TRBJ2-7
TGTGCCAGCAGCCAAGTGGGGACTACAAGCTCCTACGAGCAGTACTTC
CASSQVGTTSSYEQYF
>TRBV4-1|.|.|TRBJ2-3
TGCGCCAGCAGCCAAGAGGAGTGGGTTAGCACAGATACGCAGTATTTT
CASSQEEWVSTDTQYF
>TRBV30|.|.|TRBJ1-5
TGTGCCTGGAGCAGGGGCCGGGGTGAGCCCCAGCATTTT
CAWSRGRGEPQHF
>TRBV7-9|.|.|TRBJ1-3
TGTGCCAGCAGCCGAGACAGAGCTGGAAACACCATATATTTT
CASSRDRAGNTIYF
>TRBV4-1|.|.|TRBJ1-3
TGCGCCAGCAGCCAAGTCCAGGTGAAACCTGGAAACACCATATATTTT
CASSQVQVKPGNTIYF
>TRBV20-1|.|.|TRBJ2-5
TGCAGTGCTAGAAGGGGGGAGACCCAGTACTTC
CSARRGETQYF
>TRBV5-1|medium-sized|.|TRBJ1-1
TGCGCCAGCAGCTTGGGGGGCCGGAGCACTGAAGCTTTCTTT
CASSLGGRSTEAFF
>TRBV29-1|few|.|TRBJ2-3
TGCAGCGTTACCCAGCGGAGCACAGATACGCAGTATTTT
CSVTQRSTDTQYF
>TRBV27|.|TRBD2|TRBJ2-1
TGTGCCAGCAGGGGATTAGCGGGAGTCTCCTACAATGAGCAGTTCTTC
CASRGLAGVSYNEQFF
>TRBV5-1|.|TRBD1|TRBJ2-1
TGCGCCAGCAGCGAGACGGGACAGGGCTACAATGAGCAGTTCTTC
CASSETGQGYNEQFF
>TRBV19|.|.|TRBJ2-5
TGTGCCAGTAGTATAGATCTGACCTCGGGGACCCAGTACTTC
CASSIDLTSGTQYF
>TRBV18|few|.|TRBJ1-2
TGTGCCAGCTCACTCACGGGGGAATATGGCTACACCTTC
CASSLTGEYGYTF
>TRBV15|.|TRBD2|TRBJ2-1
TGTGCCACCAGCGCCCTTAAGCGGGGCCCCAATGAGCAGTTCTTC
CATSALKRGPNEQFF
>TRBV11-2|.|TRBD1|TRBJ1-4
TGTGCCAGCAGCTTGGGGACAGGCAGAAATGAAAAACTGTTTTTT
CASSLGTGRNEKLFF
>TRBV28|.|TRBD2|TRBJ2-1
TGTGCCAGCAGGGCGGGGAGCGGGAGGGTCCCCTACAATGAGCAGTTCTTC
CASRAGSGRVPYNEQFF
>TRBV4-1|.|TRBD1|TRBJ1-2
TGCGCCAGCAGGGGGACAGTCTATGGCTACACCTTC
CASRGTVYGYTF
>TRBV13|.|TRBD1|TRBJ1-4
TGTGCCAGCAGCCATGCGGGACAGGGTGGAGAAAAACTGTTTTTT
CASSHAGQGGEKLFF
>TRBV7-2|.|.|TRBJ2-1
TGTGCCAGCAGCTTACTAGGGGGGGACTACAATGAGCAGTTCTTC
CASSLLGGDYNEQFF
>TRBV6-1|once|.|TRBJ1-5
TGTGCCAGCAGCCACCGTGGGGCGAGCAATCAGCCCCAGCATTTT
CASSHRGASNQPQHF
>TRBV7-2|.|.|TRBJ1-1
TGTGCCAGCAGCCCGAGGGTAGGGTTGGGCACTGAAGCTTTCTTT
CASSPRVGLGTEAFF
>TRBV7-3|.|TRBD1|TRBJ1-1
TGTGCCAGCAGCTTATACCCGGGACAGGGGTTCGACAACTCTATAGCTTTCTTT
CASSLYPGQGFDNSIAFF
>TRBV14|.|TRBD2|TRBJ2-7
TGTGCCAGCAGCCAAAGGCCACTAGCGGGAGCGGGCTACGAGCAGTACTTC
CASSQRPLAGAGYEQYF
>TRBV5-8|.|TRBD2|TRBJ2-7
TGTGCCAGCAGCTGGAAGGGACTAGCCTACGAGCAGTACTTC
CASSWKGLAYEQYF
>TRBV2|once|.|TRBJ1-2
TGTGCCAGCATTGGAACCGCGGGGAGTCCCTATGGCTACACCTTC
CASIGTAGSPYGYTF
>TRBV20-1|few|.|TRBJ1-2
TGCAGTGCTAGTTGGGGCGATGGCTACACCTTC
CSASWGDGYTF
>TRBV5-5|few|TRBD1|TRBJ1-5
TGTGCCAGCAGCCTGGGGACAGGGGGCAATCAGCCCCAGCATTTT
CASSLGTGGNQPQHF
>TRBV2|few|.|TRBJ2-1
TGTGCCGCGCAGTTTTACCCGGGCAATGAGCAGTTCTTC
CAAQFYPGNEQFF